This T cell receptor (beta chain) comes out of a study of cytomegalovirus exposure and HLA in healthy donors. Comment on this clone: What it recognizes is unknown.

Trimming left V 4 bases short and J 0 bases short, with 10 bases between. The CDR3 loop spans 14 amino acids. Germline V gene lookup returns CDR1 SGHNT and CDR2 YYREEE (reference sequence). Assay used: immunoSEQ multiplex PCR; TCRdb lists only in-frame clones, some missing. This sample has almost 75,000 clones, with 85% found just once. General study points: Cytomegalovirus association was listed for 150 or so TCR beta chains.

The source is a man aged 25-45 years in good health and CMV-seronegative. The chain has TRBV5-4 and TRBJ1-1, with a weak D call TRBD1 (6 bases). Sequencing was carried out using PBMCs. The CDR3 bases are TGTGCCAGCAGCCTAGACAGGTTGAACACTGAAGCTTTCTTT. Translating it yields CASSLDRLNTEAFF.